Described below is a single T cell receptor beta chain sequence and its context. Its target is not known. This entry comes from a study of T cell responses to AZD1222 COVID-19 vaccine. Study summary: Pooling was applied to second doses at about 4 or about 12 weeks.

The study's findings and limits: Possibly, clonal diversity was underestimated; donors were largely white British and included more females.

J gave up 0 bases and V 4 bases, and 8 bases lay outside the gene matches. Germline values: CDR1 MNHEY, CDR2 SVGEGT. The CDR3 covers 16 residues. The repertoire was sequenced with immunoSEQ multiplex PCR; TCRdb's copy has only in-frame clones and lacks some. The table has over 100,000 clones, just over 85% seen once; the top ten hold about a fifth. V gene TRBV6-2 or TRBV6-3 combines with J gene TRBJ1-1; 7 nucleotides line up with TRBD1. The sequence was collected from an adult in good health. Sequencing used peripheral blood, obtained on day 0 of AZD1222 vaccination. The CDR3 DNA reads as TGTGCCAGCAGTTCTGCGAGGGGGCTAATGAACACTGAAGCTTTCTTT. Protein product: CASSSARGLMNTEAFF.